These T cell receptor beta chains were read from a single sample in a study of T cells in Graves' hyperthyroidism and ophthalmopathy. TCRdb passed the multiplex PCR reads through MiXCR, listing each CDR3 protein once. The table shows about 360,000 distinct CDR3 sequences, with less than 15% occurring only once. Sequenced: blood. The origin of the receptors is a woman aged 18-30 years with Graves' hyperthyroidism. CDR3s include the opening cysteine and the closing phenylalanine or tryptophan. Each record gives: CDR3 length, J gene, D gene, V gene, clone size, CDR3 DNA, CDR3 protein. The D gene is left open where the match is weak. Expanded clones are given a class, and other clones once, few, many or no size at all.

15	TRBJ2-5	TRBD2	TRBV20-1	NA	TGCAGTGCTAGAGATAGCGGGGGGTCTCAAGAGACCCAGTACTTC	CSARDSGGSQETQYF
13	TRBJ1-5	TRBD1	TRBV6-1	few	TGTGCCAGCAGTGACACAGGGGGTCAGCCCCAGCATTTT	CASSDTGGQPQHF
17	TRBJ2-7	TRBD1	TRBV28	many	TGTGCCAGCAGTTTATCCCCCCCGGGACAGGGGGCGTACGAGCAGTACTTC	CASSLSPPGQGAYEQYF
15	TRBJ1-3	NA	TRBV20-1	few	TGCAGTGCTAGAGCCGGGACACAGATTGGAAACACCACATATTTT	CSARAGTQIGNTTYF
12	TRBJ2-7	NA	TRBV6-7	many	TGTGCCAGCAGTTACTCGAGGGACGAGCAGTACTTC	CASSYSRDEQYF
15	TRBJ2-1	NA	TRBV9	NA	TGTGCCAGCAGCGTAATGGGATACTCCTACAATGAGCAGTTCTTC	CASSVMGYSYNEQFF
17	TRBJ2-4	TRBD1	TRBV7-2	many	TGTGCCAGCAGCTTAGAGGGCGGGACAGGAGCCAAAAACATTCAGTACTTC	CASSLEGGTGAKNIQYF
17	TRBJ2-2	NA	TRBV6-2/TRBV6-3	NA	TGTGCCAGCAGTTTACGCCCGGACGGGGGAAGCTCTGGGGAGCTGTTTTTT	CASSLRPDGGSSGELFF
17	TRBJ1-4	NA	TRBV7-9	few	TGTGCCAGCAGCTTATCGTCAAACAGCGAACAGAATGAAAAACTGTTTTTT	CASSLSSNSEQNEKLFF
17	TRBJ2-2	TRBD2	TRBV20-1	many	TGCAGTGCTAGACCTCCGGGACTAGCGGCGAACACCGGGGAGCTGTTTTTT	CSARPPGLAANTGELFF
12	TRBJ1-2	TRBD1	TRBV30	many	TGTGCCTGGAGTCCGACAGGGGACGGCTACACCTTC	CAWSPTGDGYTF
15	TRBJ2-5	TRBD2	TRBV7-3	NA	TGTGCCAGCAGCTTAATAGCGGGAGCAGGCGAGACCCAGTACTTC	CASSLIAGAGETQYF
13	TRBJ1-1	TRBD1	TRBV29-1	many	TGCAGCGTCGGACAGGGGCGAAACACTGAAGCTTTCTTT	CSVGQGRNTEAFF
15	TRBJ2-3	NA	TRBV9	many	TGTGCCAGCAGCGTTCGAAGCGTGGGGACAGATACGCAGTATTTT	CASSVRSVGTDTQYF
14	TRBJ1-5	NA	TRBV20-1	few	TGCAGTGCTAGGGGGGGGGGAGGGAATCAGCCCCAGCATTTT	CSARGGGGNQPQHF
14	TRBJ2-7	NA	TRBV2	many	TGTGCCAGCAAAAGGGTGACAGACTCCTACGAGCAGTACTTC	CASKRVTDSYEQYF
17	TRBJ2-1	NA	TRBV15	many	TGTGCCACCAGCCCCACCCTGGGATCCTACTCCTACAATGAGCAGTTCTTC	CATSPTLGSYSYNEQFF
15	TRBJ1-1	NA	TRBV28	many	TGTGCCAGCAGTTTATTTAGCTTCGGGGACACTGAAGCTTTCTTT	CASSLFSFGDTEAFF
13	TRBJ1-1	NA	TRBV12-3/TRBV12-4	many	TGTGCCAGCAGTTTAGGCGGCAAGGCTGAAGCTTTCTTT	CASSLGGKAEAFF
14	TRBJ2-5	NA	TRBV7-2	many	TGTGCCAGCAGCCTCTCGCGGAGTCGGGAGACCCAGTACTTC	CASSLSRSRETQYF
14	TRBJ2-7	TRBD2	TRBV20-1	many	TGCAGTGCTACCCCTGTAGCGGGAGGGTACGAGCAGTACTTC	CSATPVAGGYEQYF
12	TRBJ2-7	NA	TRBV10-3	few	TGTGCCATCAGTGATAAGAACTACGAGCAGTACTTC	CAISDKNYEQYF
13	TRBJ2-1	NA	TRBV29-1	few	TGCAGCGTTGGGAGGAGCTCCTACAATGAGCAGTTCTTC	CSVGRSSYNEQFF
14	TRBJ1-2	TRBD1	TRBV28	many	TGTGCCAGCAGGTTACAGGGGTTCCCCTATGGCTACACCTTC	CASRLQGFPYGYTF
13	TRBJ2-3	NA	TRBV20-1	few	TGCAGTGCTAGCGGGGATAGCACAGATACGCAGTATTTT	CSASGDSTDTQYF
16	TRBJ2-1	NA	TRBV6-1	many	TGTGCCAGCAGTGAGGGGGGGCGGCTAATTTACAATGAGCAGTTCTTC	CASSEGGRLIYNEQFF